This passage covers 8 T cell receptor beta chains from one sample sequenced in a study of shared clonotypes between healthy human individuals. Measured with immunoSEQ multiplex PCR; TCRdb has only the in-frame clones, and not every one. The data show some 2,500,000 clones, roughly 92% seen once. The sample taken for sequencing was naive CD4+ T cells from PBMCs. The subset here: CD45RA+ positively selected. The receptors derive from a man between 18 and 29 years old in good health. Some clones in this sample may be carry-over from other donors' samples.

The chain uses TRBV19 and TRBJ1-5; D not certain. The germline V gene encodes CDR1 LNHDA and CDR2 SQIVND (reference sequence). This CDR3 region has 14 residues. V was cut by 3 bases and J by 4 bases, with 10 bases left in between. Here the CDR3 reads CASSMGRLNQPQHF. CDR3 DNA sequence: TGTGCCAGTAGTATGGGAAGGCTTAATCAGCCCCAGCATTTT.

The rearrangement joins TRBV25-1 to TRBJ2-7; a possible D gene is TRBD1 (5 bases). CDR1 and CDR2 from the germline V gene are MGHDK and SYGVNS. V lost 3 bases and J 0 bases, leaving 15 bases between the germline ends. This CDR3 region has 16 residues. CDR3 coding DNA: TGTGCCAGCAGTGATTCCCCTAGTGGGGCCTCCTACGAGCAGTACTTC. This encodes CASSDSPSGASYEQYF.

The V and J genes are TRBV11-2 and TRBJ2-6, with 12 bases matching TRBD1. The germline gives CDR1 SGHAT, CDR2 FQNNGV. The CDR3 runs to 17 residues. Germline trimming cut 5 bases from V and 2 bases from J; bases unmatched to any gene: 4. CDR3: CASSLRDRGPGANVLTF. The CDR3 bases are TGTGCCAGCAGCCTCCGGGACAGGGGGCCTGGGGCCAACGTCCTGACTTTC.

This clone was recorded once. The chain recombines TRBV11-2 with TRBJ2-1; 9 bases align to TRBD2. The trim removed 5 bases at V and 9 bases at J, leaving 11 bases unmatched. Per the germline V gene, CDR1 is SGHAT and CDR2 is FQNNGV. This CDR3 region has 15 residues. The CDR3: CASSPSAGGLGEQFF. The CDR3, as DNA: TGTGCCAGCAGCCCGTCCGCGGGAGGGTTGGGTGAGCAGTTCTTC.

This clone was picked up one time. In nucleotides, the CDR3 is TGTGCCAGCAGCCGGGAGGGCAGATACGTTGCAACTAATGAAAAACTGTTTTTT. Its protein is CASSREGRYVATNEKLFF. This rearrangement joins TRBV7-2 to TRBJ1-4; D gene uncertain. The CDR3 consists of 18 residues. V was trimmed by 5 bases and J by 0 bases, leaving 19 bases between them. In germline, CDR1 is SGHTA, CDR2 FQGNSA.

The DNA for the CDR3 is TGTGCCAGCAGTTTATCCCCACTAGCGGGAGCTAACAATGAGCAGTTCTTC. It specifies CASSLSPLAGANNEQFF. The rearrangement links TRBV27 to TRBJ2-1; 11 nucleotides agree with TRBD2. This CDR3 contains 17 residues. Germline assignment: CDR1 MNHEY and CDR2 SMNVEV (reference sequence). V lost 0 bases to trimming and J lost 5 bases; unmatched junction nucleotides: 6.

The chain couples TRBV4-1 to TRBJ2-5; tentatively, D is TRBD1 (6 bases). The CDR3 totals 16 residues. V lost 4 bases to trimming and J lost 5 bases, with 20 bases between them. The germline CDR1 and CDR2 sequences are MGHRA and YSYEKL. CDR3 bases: TGCGCCAGCAGCCGAACTGGGGCAGGGGCGACTGAGACCCAGTACTTC. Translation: CASSRTGAGATETQYF.

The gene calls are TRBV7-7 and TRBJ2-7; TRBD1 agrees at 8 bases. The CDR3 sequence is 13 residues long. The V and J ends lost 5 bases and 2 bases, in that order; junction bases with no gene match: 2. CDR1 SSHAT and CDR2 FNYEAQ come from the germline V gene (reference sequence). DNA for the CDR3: TGTGCCAGCAGCCGGGACAGGACCTACGAGCAGTACTTC. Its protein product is CASSRDRTYEQYF.